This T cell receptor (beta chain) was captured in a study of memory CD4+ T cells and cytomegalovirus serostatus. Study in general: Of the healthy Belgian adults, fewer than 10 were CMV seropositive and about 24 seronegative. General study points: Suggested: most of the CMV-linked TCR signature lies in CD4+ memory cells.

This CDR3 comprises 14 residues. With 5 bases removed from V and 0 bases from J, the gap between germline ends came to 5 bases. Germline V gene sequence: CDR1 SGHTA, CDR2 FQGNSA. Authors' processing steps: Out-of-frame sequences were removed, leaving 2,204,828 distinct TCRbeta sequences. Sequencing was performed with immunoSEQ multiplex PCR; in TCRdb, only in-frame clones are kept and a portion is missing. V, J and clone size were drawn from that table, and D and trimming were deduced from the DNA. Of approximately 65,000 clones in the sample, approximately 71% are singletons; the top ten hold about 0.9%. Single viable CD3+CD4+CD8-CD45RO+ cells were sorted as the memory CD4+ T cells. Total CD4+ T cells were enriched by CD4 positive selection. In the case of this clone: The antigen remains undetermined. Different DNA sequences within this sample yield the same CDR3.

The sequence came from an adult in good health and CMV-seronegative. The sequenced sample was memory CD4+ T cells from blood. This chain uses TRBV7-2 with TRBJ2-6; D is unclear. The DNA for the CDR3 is TGTGCCAGCAGCCTCGGCTCTGGGGCCAACGTCCTGACTTTC. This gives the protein CASSLGSGANVLTF.